These 23 T cell receptor beta chains came from one sample sequenced in a study of cytomegalovirus exposure and HLA in healthy donors. Researchers ran the PCR with 60 Vbeta and 13 Jbeta primers. The table came from immunoSEQ multiplex PCR; TCRdb's copy has only in-frame clones and leaves some out. The top ten clones hold under 5% of a sample with some 120,000 clones, 81% of them seen once. Sequenced sample: PBMCs. Every receptor here comes from a woman in her 30s in good health and CMV-seronegative.

CDR3 bases: TGTGCCAGCAGCCAACCCTTAGCGGGAGATAAGGACGAGCAGTACTTC. It translates to CASSQPLAGDKDEQYF. The J gene is TRBJ2-7, the V gene TRBV14; 9 nucleotides line up with TRBD2. The trim removed 2 bases at V and 5 bases at J, leaving 10 bases unmatched. The CDR3 covers 16 residues. Germline lookup yields CDR1 SGHDN and CDR2 FVKESK. Full variable domain (rest looked up from reference TRBV14 and TRBJ2-7): EAGVTQFPSHSVIEKGQTVTLRCDPISGHDNLYWYRRVMGKEIKFLLHFVKESKQDESGMPNNRFLAERTGGTYSTLKVQPAELEDSGVYFCASSQPLAGDKDEQYFGPGTRLTVT.

V gene TRBV27 combines with J gene TRBJ2-7; 7 bases line up with TRBD2. The CDR3 loop spans 14 amino acids. Germline values: CDR1 MNHEY, CDR2 SMNVEV (reference sequence). The ends lost 2 bases at V and 2 bases at J; junction bases unmatched: 3. This chain's CDR3 is CASSLAGVAYEQYF. The DNA of the CDR3 is TGTGCCAGCAGTTTAGCGGGAGTAGCCTACGAGCAGTACTTC.

The chain has TRBV6-5 and TRBJ1-2; 8 nucleotides line up with TRBD1. CDR1 MNHEY and CDR2 SVGAGI come from the germline V gene. The CDR3 covers 13 residues. The ends lost 5 bases at V and 7 bases at J; junction bases unmatched: 6. The DNA of the CDR3 is TGTGCCAGCAGTCCGACAGGGGTCGGTGGCTACACCTTC. This gives the protein CASSPTGVGGYTF.

This clone has just one count. Germline and junction disagree at one end, which may indicate a read error. V usage is TRBV7-7 and J usage is TRBJ2-1, with TRBD2 matching 14 bases. The germline CDR1 and CDR2 sequences are SSHAT and FNYEAQ (reference sequence). The CDR3 totals 17 residues. The CDR3 is CASSPGTSGSSYNEQFF. The CDR3 DNA follows: TGTGCTAGCAGCCCCGGGACTAGCGGGAGCTCCTACAATGAGCAGTTCTTC.

CDR3: CASSYISFGSLDTQYF. DNA of the CDR3: TGTGCCAGCAGTTACATATCTTTCGGGTCTTTGGATACGCAGTATTTT. This chain joins TRBV27 and TRBJ2-3; D not resolved. Germline CDR1 MNHEY, CDR2 SMNVEV (reference sequence). The V and J ends lost 4 bases and 6 bases respectively, with 20 bases between them. This CDR3 is built from 16 residues.

The chain joins TRBV6-1 to TRBJ2-3; 10 bases line up with TRBD1. V lost 4 bases and J lost 1; bases outside the gene matches: 2. Germline V gives CDR1 MNHNS, CDR2 SASEGT. The CDR3 is 15 residues long. The CDR3 loop reads CASSVGTGGTDTQYF. The CDR3 region has the DNA TGTGCCAGCAGTGTAGGGACAGGGGGCACAGATACGCAGTATTTT.

This rearrangement joins TRBV4-3 to TRBJ2-7, with D possibly being TRBD2 (6 bases). The CDR3 runs 15 residues. V was shortened by 4 bases and J by 6 bases, with 19 bases between the two germline ends. CDR1 and CDR2 (germline): LGHNA, YSLEER. The chain's CDR3 is CASSLSELAIIEQYF. The CDR3 DNA follows: TGCGCCAGCAGCCTCTCAGAACTAGCAATTATCGAGCAGTACTTC.

This clone occurred a few times. This chain links TRBV18 with TRBJ2-5; a possible D gene is TRBD2 (5 bases). Germline CDR1 reads KGHSH; CDR2 reads LQKENI. This CDR3 contains 14 residues. V was trimmed by 1 base and J by 5 bases, leaving 11 bases between them. CDR3 sequence (DNA): TGTGCCAGCTCACCACTAGGAGGTCGGGAGACCCAGTACTTC. Protein product: CASSPLGGRETQYF.

The V gene is TRBV10-2, the J gene TRBJ2-3, with D tentatively TRBD2 (6 bases). V was clipped by 2 bases and J by 6 bases, with 21 bases between them. CDR1 is WSHSY and CDR2 is SAAADI in the germline V gene. The CDR3 spans 17 residues. The CDR3 DNA follows: TGCGCCAGCAGTGAGCCCCAGGGACTGGGAGGTGGCGATACGCAGTATTTT. Translating gives CASSEPQGLGGGDTQYF.

The V gene is TRBV5-1, the J gene TRBJ2-1, with 10 bases matching TRBD1. Trimming took 4 bases from V and 0 from J; bases not matched to a gene: 7. The CDR3 spans 17 residues. Per germline, CDR1 SGHRS and CDR2 YFSETQ. CDR3 nucleotides: TGCGCCAGCAGCGCCTGGACAGGGGGAACCTCCTACAATGAGCAGTTCTTC. This sequence encodes CASSAWTGGTSYNEQFF.

V and J are TRBV7-6 and TRBJ2-5; TRBD1 might be the D (6 bases). CDR1 SGHVS and CDR2 FNYEAQ come from the germline V gene. Trimming removed 5 bases at V and 0 bases at J, with 10 bases between. The CDR3 has 14 amino acids. The CDR3 DNA sequence: TGTGCCAGCAGCCCCCGGGACAACCAAGAGACCCAGTACTTC. It yields the protein CASSPRDNQETQYF. The full variable domain, in which reference TRBV7-6 and TRBJ2-5 provide the parts outside the CDR3, is GAGVSQSPRYKVTKRGQDVALRCDPISGHVSLYWYRQALGQGPEFLTYFNYEAQQDKSGLPNDRFSAERPEGSISTLTIQRTEQRDSAMYRCASSPRDNQETQYFGPGTRLLVL.

The chain uses TRBV27 and TRBJ2-5; 12 bases fit TRBD1. The CDR3 runs 15 residues. Germline CDR1 and CDR2: MNHEY and SMNVEV (reference sequence). The junction had 2 bases not matched to a gene; V was cut back by 2 bases and J by 4 bases. The CDR3 region has the DNA TGTGCCAGCAGTTTACTGGGACAGGGGGCAGAGACCCAGTACTTC. It yields the protein CASSLLGQGAETQYF.

This clone has only one observation. This rearrangement joins TRBV28 to TRBJ2-3; D not certain. This CDR3 is built from 14 residues. Germline loops: CDR1 MDHEN, CDR2 SYDVKM. V was cut by 4 bases and J by 0 bases, with 8 bases left in between. The CDR3 DNA follows: TGTGCCAGCAGTTATAGTGCTAGCACAGATACGCAGTATTTT. Its protein product is CASSYSASTDTQYF.

In this sample, this clone turned up a few times. The chain links TRBV23-1 to TRBJ2-7, with a possible D match to TRBD2 (6 bases). TRBV23-1 is given ORF status, its function remaining uncertain. The CDR3 is made up of 15 amino acids. V was pared by 0 bases and J by 4 bases, with 13 bases between. CDR3 sequence reads: CASSQSRRVGYEQYF. The CDR3 nucleotides are TGCGCCAGCAGTCAATCGCGGAGGGTTGGGTACGAGCAGTACTTC.

This clone appeared a single time. The genes are TRBV25-1 and TRBJ1-2, with D perhaps matching TRBD1 (6 bases). V lost 1 base and J lost 8, with 8 bases in between. Germline V gives CDR1 MGHDK, CDR2 SYGVNS. The CDR3 contains 12 residues. The CDR3 protein is CASSEWGRGYTF. The CDR3 DNA follows: TGTGCCAGCAGTGAATGGGGGCGGGGCTACACCTTC.

This clone showed up just once. This chain links TRBV9 with TRBJ2-1; a possible D gene is TRBD2 (6 bases). From germline, CDR1 is SGDLS and CDR2 YYNGEE. The CDR3 runs 16 residues. Trimming pared 2 bases from V and 5 bases from J, leaving 17 bases between. CDR3 sequence: CASSVLSWGVNNEQFF. The CDR3 DNA follows: TGTGCCAGCAGCGTCTTAAGCTGGGGGGTGAACAATGAGCAGTTCTTC.

This chain links TRBV6-4 with TRBJ2-1; 7 bases line up with TRBD2. CDR3 length: 14 residues. The V gene end was trimmed by 3 bases and the J gene end by 8 bases; junction bases not matched to a gene: 7. Germline CDR1 reads MRHNA; CDR2 reads SNTAGT. The CDR3: CASSEFSGYYEQFF. DNA of the CDR3: TGTGCCAGCAGTGAGTTTAGCGGGTATTATGAGCAGTTCTTC.

This clone was picked up a small number of times. The chain recombines TRBV19 with TRBJ1-5; TRBD1 matches at 9 bases. Trimming took 3 bases from V and 6 from J; bases not matched to a gene: 12. In germline, CDR1 is LNHDA, CDR2 SQIVND (reference sequence). This CDR3 comprises 17 residues. Here the CDR3 DNA reads TGTGCCAGTAGTATTGGGACAGGGAGAAGCGTCGGTCAGCCCCAGCATTTT. Translating gives CASSIGTGRSVGQPQHF.

J is TRBJ2-3 and V is TRBV27; D might be TRBD2 (6 bases). Germline values: CDR1 MNHEY, CDR2 SMNVEV (reference sequence). V shed 3 bases and J shed 4 bases, with 11 bases lying between them. The CDR3 is made up of 14 amino acids. CDR3 in amino acids: CASSLGGAADTQYF. For the CDR3, the DNA is TGTGCCAGCAGTTTGGGGGGAGCTGCAGATACGCAGTATTTT.

In its sample, this clone was seen once. The chain has TRBV6-6 and TRBJ2-1, with 9 bases matching TRBD2. The trim removed 5 bases at V and 5 bases at J, leaving 10 bases unmatched. Germline V gene data show CDR1 as MNHNY and CDR2 as SVGAGI (reference sequence). The CDR3 consists of 16 residues. The CDR3 DNA reads TGTGCCAGCAGTGCCGTCTTAGCGGGGGCTAACAATGAGCAGTTCTTC. Protein: CASSAVLAGANNEQFF.

As concerns this clone: The junction does not match germline at one end; this may be a read error. The chain uses TRBV23-1 and TRBJ2-7; D possibly corresponds to TRBD2 (5 bases). TRBV23-1 is an ORF, with its function uncertain. The CDR3 runs 11 residues. The CDR3 DNA follows: TGCGCCAGCAGTCCCCGGGAAGCTGGGAACTTC. This translates into CASSPREAGNF.

The CDR3 DNA reads as TGTGCCAGCAGTCCCGACAGGGGGGGCTACAATGAGCAGTTCTTC. Protein product: CASSPDRGGYNEQFF. The chain employs TRBV27 and TRBJ2-1; TRBD1 agrees at 9 bases. Germline CDR1 and CDR2: MNHEY and SMNVEV (reference sequence). V lost 5 bases, J lost 3 bases, and 5 bases stayed unmatched. This CDR3 comprises 15 residues.

The rearrangement uses TRBV6-5 and TRBJ1-4, with D tentatively TRBD1 (6 bases). The length of the CDR3 is 15 residues. Germline lookup yields CDR1 MNHEY and CDR2 SVGAGI. V was pared by 5 bases and J by 8 bases, with 18 bases between. CDR3 protein: CASSGQQGLDEKLFF. The CDR3 nucleotides are TGTGCCAGCAGTGGACAGCAGGGGTTAGACGAAAAACTGTTTTTT.